This section outlines one T cell receptor (beta chain) sequence together with its context. Its specificity is not known. Germline V gene sequence: CDR1 SGHRS, CDR2 YFSETQ. CDR3 size: 17 residues. V shed 0 bases, J shed 4 bases, and the junction held 9 bases outside the gene matches. This sample was included in a study of T cell responses to AZD1222 COVID-19 vaccine. Study-wide findings and caveats: Sampled repertoires all dated from after the peak T cell response. Reportedly, nearly half of unique spike TCRs recognized epitopes outside B.1.351/B.1.1.7 mutations. Vaccine-associated CD4 TCRs spanned spike, dominant at 160-218 and 743-854. Compared with day 0, the breadth and depth of the Spike-specific TCR repertoire rose significantly after two doses of AZD1222.

Data came from immunoSEQ multiplex PCR; TCRdb stores just in-frame clones and leaves some out. This sample yields roughly 120,000 clones, of which about 87% are seen a single time; around 4% belongs to the top ten. Sequencing was performed on peripheral blood, taken 28 days after the second AZD1222 dose. V gene TRBV5-1 combines with J gene TRBJ2-3, with TRBD2 matching over 9 bases. The clonotype was recovered from an adult who received the AZD1222 COVID-19 vaccine. As DNA, the CDR3 is TGCGCCAGCAGCTTGGAAGGGACTAGCCTATCAGCAGATACGCAGTATTTT. Amino acids: CASSLEGTSLSADTQYF.